This is a list of T cell receptor beta chains from one sample in a study of blood T cell repertoires in COVID-19. Here immunoSEQ multiplex PCR was the method, and the copy in TCRdb shows in-frame clones only, minus some. The sample contains 6,000 to 8,500 clones, roughly 88% of which appear only once. The sample was peripheral blood. Receptors were obtained from a woman aged 60 to 75 with active COVID-19. The CDR3 runs from the conserved cysteine through the conserved F or W. Each record gives: J gene, V gene, D gene, clone size, CDR3 protein, CDR3 DNA. The D gene is left open where the match is weak. Clone size is not always given. Where it is, it says once, few, many or a class for expanded clones.

J: TRBJ1-6; V: TRBV6-5; D: -; size: once; CDR3: CASSPGQGQSSPLHF; DNA: TGTGCCAGCAGTCCCGGGCAGGGGCAATCATCACCCCTCCACTTT
J: TRBJ2-6; V: TRBV15; D: -; size: -; CDR3: CATKQVGRAGANVLTF; DNA: TGTGCCACGAAACAGGTGGGCAGGGCCGGGGCCAACGTCCTGACTTTC
J: TRBJ2-3; V: TRBV6-2/TRBV6-3; D: -; size: -; CDR3: CASSYRGANTQYF; DNA: TGTGCCAGCAGTTACAGGGGCGCTAATACGCAGTATTTT
J: TRBJ2-7; V: TRBV7-2; D: -; size: once; CDR3: CASSLDRVRSYEQYF; DNA: TGTGCCAGCAGCTTAGACAGGGTCCGAAGCTACGAGCAGTACTTC
J: TRBJ2-6; V: TRBV6-2/TRBV6-3; D: -; size: -; CDR3: CASSGQSPHSGANVLTF; DNA: TGTGCCAGCAGCGGACAGAGCCCCCACTCTGGGGCCAACGTCCTGACTTTC
J: TRBJ1-1; V: TRBV6-1; D: -; size: -; CDR3: CASSETGQTEAFF; DNA: TGTGCCAGCAGTGAAACCGGACAGACTGAAGCTTTCTTT
J: TRBJ1-6; V: TRBV5-1; D: -; size: -; CDR3: CASSPAGSGSGSPLHF; DNA: TGCGCCAGCAGCCCGGCCGGGTCAGGGTCCGGGTCACCCCTCCACTTT
J: TRBJ2-5; V: TRBV21-1; D: -; size: -; CDR3: CASLDQGQYQETQYF; DNA: TGTGCCAGCCTAGACCAGGGGCAGTACCAAGAGACCCAGTACTTC
J: TRBJ2-7; V: TRBV5-1; D: -; size: once; CDR3: CASSPSVDNLNEQYF; DNA: TGCGCCAGCAGCCCCAGTGTCGACAATCTGAACGAGCAGTACTTC
J: TRBJ1-1; V: TRBV19; D: TRBD1; size: -; CDR3: CASSTLDRAVRAFF; DNA: TGTGCCAGTAGTACTCTGGACAGGGCCGTTAGAGCTTTCTTT
J: TRBJ2-3; V: TRBV15; D: TRBD1; size: -; CDR3: CATSRDRQGLPDTQYF; DNA: TGTGCCACCAGCAGAGATAGACAGGGTCTGCCAGATACGCAGTATTTT
J: TRBJ2-7; V: TRBV7-2; D: -; size: -; CDR3: CASTPGQGGSYEQYF; DNA: TGTGCCAGCACCCCAGGGCAGGGTGGTTCCTACGAGCAGTACTTC